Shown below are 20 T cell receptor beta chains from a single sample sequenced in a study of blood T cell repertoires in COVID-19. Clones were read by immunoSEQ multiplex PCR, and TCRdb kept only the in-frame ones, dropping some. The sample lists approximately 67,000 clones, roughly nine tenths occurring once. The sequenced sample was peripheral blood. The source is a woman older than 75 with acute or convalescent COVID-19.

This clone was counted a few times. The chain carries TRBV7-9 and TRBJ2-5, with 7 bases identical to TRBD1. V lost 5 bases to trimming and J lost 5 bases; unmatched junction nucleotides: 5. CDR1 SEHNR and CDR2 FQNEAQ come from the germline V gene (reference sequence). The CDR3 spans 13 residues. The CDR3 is CASSVGQAETQYF. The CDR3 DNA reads TGTGCCAGCAGCGTCGGACAGGCGGAGACCCAGTACTTC.

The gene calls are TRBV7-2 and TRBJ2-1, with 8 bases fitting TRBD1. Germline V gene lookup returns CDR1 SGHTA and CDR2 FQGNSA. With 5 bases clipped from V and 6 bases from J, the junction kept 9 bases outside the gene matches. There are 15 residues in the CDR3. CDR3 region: CASSGTGGRSNEQFF. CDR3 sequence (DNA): TGTGCCAGCAGCGGTACAGGGGGTAGGAGCAATGAGCAGTTCTTC.

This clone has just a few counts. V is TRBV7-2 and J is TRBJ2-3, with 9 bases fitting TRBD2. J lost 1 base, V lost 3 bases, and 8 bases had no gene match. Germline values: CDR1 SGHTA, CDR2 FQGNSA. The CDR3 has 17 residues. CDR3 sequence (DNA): TGTGCCAGCAGCTTCGGCGCGGGGGGGCCCGGCACAGATACGCAGTATTTT. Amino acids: CASSFGAGGPGTDTQYF.

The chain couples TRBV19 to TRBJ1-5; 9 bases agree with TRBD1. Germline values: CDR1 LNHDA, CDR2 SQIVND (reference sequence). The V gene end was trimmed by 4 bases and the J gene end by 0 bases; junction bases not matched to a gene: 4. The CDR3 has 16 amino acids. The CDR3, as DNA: TGTGCCAGTAGTAGGCGGACAGGGGATAGCAATCAGCCCCAGCATTTT. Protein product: CASSRRTGDSNQPQHF.

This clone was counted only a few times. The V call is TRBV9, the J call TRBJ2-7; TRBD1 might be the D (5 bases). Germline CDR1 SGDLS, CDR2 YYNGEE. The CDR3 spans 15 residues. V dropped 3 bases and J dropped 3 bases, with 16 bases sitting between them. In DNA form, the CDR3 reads TGTGCCAGCAGCGAGGGTGGACAACCCATCTACGAGCAGTACTTC. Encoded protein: CASSEGGQPIYEQYF.

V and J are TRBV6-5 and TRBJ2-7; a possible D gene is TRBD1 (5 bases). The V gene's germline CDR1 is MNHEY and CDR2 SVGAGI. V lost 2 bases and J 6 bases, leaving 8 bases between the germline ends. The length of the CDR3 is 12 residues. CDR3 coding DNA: TGTGCCAGCAGTTACGTCAGGGCCGAGCAGTACTTC. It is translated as CASSYVRAEQYF.

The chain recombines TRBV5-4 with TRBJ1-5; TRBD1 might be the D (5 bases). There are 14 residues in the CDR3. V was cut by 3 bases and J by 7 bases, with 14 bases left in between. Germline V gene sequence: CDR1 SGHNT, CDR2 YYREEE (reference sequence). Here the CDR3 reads CASSSGGDGQPQHF. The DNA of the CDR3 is TGTGCCAGCAGCTCCGGAGGGGACGGACAGCCCCAGCATTTT.

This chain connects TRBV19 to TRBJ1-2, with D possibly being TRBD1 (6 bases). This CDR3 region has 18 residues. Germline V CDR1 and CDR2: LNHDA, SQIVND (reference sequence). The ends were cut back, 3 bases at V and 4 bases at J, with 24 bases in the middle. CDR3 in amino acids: CASSIGTGTNRFLYGYTF. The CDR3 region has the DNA TGTGCCAGTAGTATTGGCACAGGGACAAATAGATTTCTCTATGGCTACACCTTC.

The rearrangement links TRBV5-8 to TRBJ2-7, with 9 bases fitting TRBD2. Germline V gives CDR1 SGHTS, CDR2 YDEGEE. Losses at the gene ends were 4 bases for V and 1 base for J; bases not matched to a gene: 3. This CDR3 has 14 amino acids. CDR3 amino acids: CASSLGLASYEQYF. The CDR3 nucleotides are TGTGCCAGCAGCCTGGGACTAGCTTCCTACGAGCAGTACTTC.

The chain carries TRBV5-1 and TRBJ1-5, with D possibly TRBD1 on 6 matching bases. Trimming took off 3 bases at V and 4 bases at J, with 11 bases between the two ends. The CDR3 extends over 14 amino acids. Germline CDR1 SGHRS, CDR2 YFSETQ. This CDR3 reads CASSSGQPNQPQHF. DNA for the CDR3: TGCGCCAGCAGCTCTGGACAGCCTAATCAGCCCCAGCATTTT.

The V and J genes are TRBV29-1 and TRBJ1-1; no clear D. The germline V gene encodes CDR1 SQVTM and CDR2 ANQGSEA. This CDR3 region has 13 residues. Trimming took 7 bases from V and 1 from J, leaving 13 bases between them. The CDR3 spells CSAALSGNTEAFF. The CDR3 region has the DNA TGCAGCGCCGCCCTCTCAGGGAACACTGAAGCTTTCTTT. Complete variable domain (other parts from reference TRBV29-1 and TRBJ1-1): SAVISQKPSRDICQRGTSLTIQCQVDSQVTMMFWYRQQPGQSLTLIATANQGSEATYESGFVIDKFPISRPNLTFSTLTVSNMSPEDSSIYLCSAALSGNTEAFFGQGTRLTVV.

The CDR3 nucleotides are TGTGCCAGTAGGACGACAGGATTATATAATTCACCCCTCCACTTT. Protein sequence: CASRTTGLYNSPLHF. The genes are TRBV19 and TRBJ1-6, with a possible D match to TRBD1 (6 bases). Trimming cost V 6 bases and J 4 bases, with 13 bases left between them. From germline, CDR1 is LNHDA and CDR2 SQIVND (reference sequence). This CDR3 is built from 15 residues.

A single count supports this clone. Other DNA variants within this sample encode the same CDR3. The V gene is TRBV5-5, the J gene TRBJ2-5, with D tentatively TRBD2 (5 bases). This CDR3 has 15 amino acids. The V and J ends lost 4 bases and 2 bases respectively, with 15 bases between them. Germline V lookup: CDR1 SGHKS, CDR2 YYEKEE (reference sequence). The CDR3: CASSSGYYSQETQYF. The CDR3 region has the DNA TGTGCCAGCAGCAGCGGATACTACTCTCAAGAGACCCAGTACTTC.

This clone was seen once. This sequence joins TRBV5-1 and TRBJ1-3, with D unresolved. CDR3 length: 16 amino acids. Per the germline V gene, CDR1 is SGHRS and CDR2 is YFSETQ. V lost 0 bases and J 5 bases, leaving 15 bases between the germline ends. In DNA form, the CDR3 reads TGCGCCAGCAGCTTGGACCCCGGGAGTCGGAGAAACACCATATATTTT. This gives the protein CASSLDPGSRRNTIYF.

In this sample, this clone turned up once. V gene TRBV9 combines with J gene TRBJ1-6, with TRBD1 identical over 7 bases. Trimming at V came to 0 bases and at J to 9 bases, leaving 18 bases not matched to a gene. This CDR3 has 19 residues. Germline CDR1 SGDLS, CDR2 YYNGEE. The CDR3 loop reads CASSVGSWDPGTESSPLHF. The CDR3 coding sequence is TGTGCCAGCAGCGTAGGTTCTTGGGATCCCGGGACAGAAAGTTCACCCCTCCACTTT.

The CDR3 sequence: CASSLDTRTDTQYF. Here the CDR3 DNA reads TGTGCCAGCAGTCTGGACACCCGCACAGATACGCAGTATTTT. This sequence joins TRBV28 and TRBJ2-3; D is perhaps TRBD1 (5 bases). The V gene's germline CDR1 is MDHEN and CDR2 SYDVKM. The CDR3 consists of 14 residues. V was clipped by 5 bases and J by 1 base, with 10 bases between them.

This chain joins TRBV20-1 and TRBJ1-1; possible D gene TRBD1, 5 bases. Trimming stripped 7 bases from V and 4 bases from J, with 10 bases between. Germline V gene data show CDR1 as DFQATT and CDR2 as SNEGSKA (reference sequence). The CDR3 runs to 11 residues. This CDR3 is CSGPRATEAFF. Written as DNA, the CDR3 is TGCAGTGGGCCCAGGGCCACTGAAGCTTTCTTT.

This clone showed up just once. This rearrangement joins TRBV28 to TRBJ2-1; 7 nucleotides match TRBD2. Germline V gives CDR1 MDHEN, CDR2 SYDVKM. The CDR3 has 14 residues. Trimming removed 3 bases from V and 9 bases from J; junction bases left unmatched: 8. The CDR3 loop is CASSFSMTGGEQFF. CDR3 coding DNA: TGTGCCAGCAGTTTCTCAATGACGGGGGGTGAGCAGTTCTTC. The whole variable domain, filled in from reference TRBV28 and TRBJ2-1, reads DVKVTQSSRYLVKRTGEKVFLECVQDMDHENMFWYRQDPGLGLRLIYFSYDVKMKEKGDIPEGYSVSREKKERFSLILESASTNQTSMYLCASSFSMTGGEQFFGPGTRLTVL.

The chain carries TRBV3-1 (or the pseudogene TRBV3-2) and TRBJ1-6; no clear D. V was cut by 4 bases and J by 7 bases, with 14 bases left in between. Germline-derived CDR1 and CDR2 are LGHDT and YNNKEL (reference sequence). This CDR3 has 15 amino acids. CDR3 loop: CASSLGRAANSPLHF. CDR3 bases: TGTGCCAGCAGCCTCGGGAGGGCAGCCAATTCACCCCTCCACTTT.

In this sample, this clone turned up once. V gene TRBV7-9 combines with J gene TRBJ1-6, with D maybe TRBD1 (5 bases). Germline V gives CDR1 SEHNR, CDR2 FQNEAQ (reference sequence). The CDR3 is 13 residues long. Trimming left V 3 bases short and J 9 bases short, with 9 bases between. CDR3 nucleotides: TGTGCCAGCAGCTTGGCAGGGCTTTCACCCCTCCACTTT. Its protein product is CASSLAGLSPLHF.